This T cell receptor beta chain was sequenced for a study of blood T cell repertoires in COVID-19. Study information: Acute and convalescent COVID-19 specimens originated in the United States, Italy and Spain. T cells, B-cell-depleted T cells, or PBMCs supplied cDNA or gDNA.

This CDR3 has 17 amino acids. Germline values: CDR1 SGHNT, CDR2 YYREEE (reference sequence). The V and J ends lost 0 bases and 2 bases, in that order; junction bases with no gene match: 7. As handled by the study authors: Amplification of reference gene primers provided the estimated nucleated cell counts. Data came from immunoSEQ multiplex PCR; TCRdb stores just in-frame clones and leaves some out. The V and J calls and clone size are taken from that table; D and trimming were inferred from the DNA. The sample lists 100,000 to 150,000 clones; roughly 90% were seen once. The sample taken for sequencing was peripheral blood. The TCR originated in a woman at least 80 years old with acute or convalescent COVID-19. V is TRBV5-4 and J is TRBJ2-3, with 9 nucleotides matching TRBD2. As DNA, the CDR3 is TGTGCCAGCAGCTTGGACTGGCTAGCGGGGATCACAGATACGCAGTATTTT. Translated: CASSLDWLAGITDTQYF.